A single sample is the source of the 8 T cell receptor beta chains below, sequenced in a study of blood T cell repertoires in COVID-19. Libraries were prepared by immunoSEQ multiplex PCR; TCRdb keeps only in-frame clonotypes and omits some of them. The sample comprises about 200,000 clones, 65% to 85% of which are singletons, and about 7.7% rests with the top ten. The sample was PBMCs or T cells enriched from blood (not recorded which). The source of these receptors is a woman in her thirties or forties with acute COVID-19.

The rearrangement joins TRBV25-1 to TRBJ2-3; TRBD2 aligns across 8 bases. Germline V gene data show CDR1 as MGHDK and CDR2 as SYGVNS. This CDR3 has 15 amino acids. V lost 7 bases to trimming and J lost 5 bases; unmatched junction nucleotides: 11. In DNA, the CDR3 is TGTGCCAGCACACCCAAGCGGGGGACGCAAGATACGCAGTATTTT. Its protein product is CASTPKRGTQDTQYF.

This rearrangement joins TRBV28 to TRBJ2-2; weak D call: TRBD2 (5 bases). From germline, CDR1 is MDHEN and CDR2 SYDVKM. This CDR3 region has 15 residues. V gave up 3 bases and J gave up 5 bases, with 13 bases separating them. The CDR3 coding sequence is TGTGCCAGCAGTTTCGGGGTTTCGGGGACCGGGGAGCTGTTTTTT. As protein: CASSFGVSGTGELFF.

The V gene is TRBV9, the J gene TRBJ1-1, with TRBD1 as a possible D gene (5 bases). Per germline, CDR1 SGDLS and CDR2 YYNGEE. This CDR3 contains 14 residues. The ends were cut back, 0 bases at V and 1 base at J, with 7 bases in the middle. CDR3 amino acids: CASSVAGPNTEAFF. CDR3 in DNA: TGTGCCAGCAGCGTAGCAGGGCCGAACACTGAAGCTTTCTTT.

In this sample, this clone turned up once. A junction boundary mismatches the germline segment, possibly from a read error. The V call is TRBV7-9, the J call TRBJ2-7; D may be TRBD2 (6 bases). The CDR3 runs to 13 residues. Germline V gene lookup returns CDR1 SEHNR and CDR2 FQNEAQ (reference sequence). In DNA, the CDR3 is TGTGCCAGCAGCTTTCAATCCGGGACTCCGCTCAGCTTC. Its protein is CASSFQSGTPLSF.

This clone was observed once. This chain joins TRBV19 and TRBJ1-5; 8 bases agree with TRBD1. The CDR3 contains 15 residues. J gave up 4 bases and V 4 bases, and 6 bases lay outside the gene matches. The germline gives CDR1 LNHDA, CDR2 SQIVND (reference sequence). The CDR3 DNA sequence: TGTGCCAGTAGTAAGACCCAGGGGGCAAATCAGCCCCAGCATTTT. Translation: CASSKTQGANQPQHF. The complete variable domain, with remaining parts taken from reference TRBV19 and TRBJ1-5, reads DGGITQSPKYLFRKEGQNVTLSCEQNLNHDAMYWYRQDPGQGLRLIYYSQIVNDFQKGDIAEGYSVSREKKESFPLTVTSAQKNPTAFYLCASSKTQGANQPQHFGDGTRLSIL.

The chain recombines TRBV10-3 with TRBJ1-2; TRBD1 matches at 7 bases. This CDR3 is 15 amino acids long. Germline values: CDR1 ENHRY, CDR2 SYGVKD. The ends lost 2 bases at V and 2 bases at J; junction bases unmatched: 5. The chain's CDR3 is CAISEGPTGNYGYTF. As DNA, the CDR3 is TGTGCCATCAGTGAGGGCCCGACAGGGAACTATGGCTACACCTTC.

CDR3 bases: TGTGCCAGCAGCTTTGTAGGGGGCTCGGGGGAGACCCAGTACTTC. This gives the protein CASSFVGGSGETQYF. The chain joins TRBV5-6 to TRBJ2-5, with 7 bases fitting TRBD1. The CDR3 is made up of 15 amino acids. Germline trimming cut 2 bases from V and 5 bases from J; bases unmatched to any gene: 9. Germline CDR1 is SGHDT and CDR2 is YYEEEE.

The chain has TRBV29-1 and TRBJ2-1; tentatively, D is TRBD2 (6 bases). CDR1 is SQVTM and CDR2 is ANQGSEA in the germline V gene. With 6 bases removed from V and 1 base from J, the gap between germline ends came to 22 bases. The CDR3 length is 17 residues. CDR3: CSVLGHGTGQSYNEQFF. CDR3 bases: TGCAGCGTCCTCGGACACGGGACTGGGCAATCCTACAATGAGCAGTTCTTC.